The TCR beta chain under discussion was sequenced for a study of T cell repertoires in cytomegalovirus infection. About this clonotype itself: What it recognizes is unknown.

TCRdb re-derived calls from the reads in MiXCR, one entry per CDR3 protein. This sample has 700,000 to 900,000 distinct CDR3 sequences, with roughly 28% found just once. The CDR3 is made up of 14 amino acids. Germline-derived CDR1 and CDR2 are DFQATT and SNEGSKA (reference sequence). Germline trimming cut 5 bases from V and 2 bases from J; bases unmatched to any gene: 4. The material was cultured CD8+ T cells from PBMCs, obtained from culture after CMV antigen stimulation. The TCR sequence derives from a human donor in good health (CMV status not recorded). Some clones in this sample may be carry-over from other donors' samples. V usage is TRBV20-1 and J usage is TRBJ2-1; TRBD2 matches 9 bases. The CDR3 DNA follows: TGCAGTGCTTGGACTAGCGCCACCTACAATGAGCAGTTCTTC. It yields the protein CSAWTSATYNEQFF.